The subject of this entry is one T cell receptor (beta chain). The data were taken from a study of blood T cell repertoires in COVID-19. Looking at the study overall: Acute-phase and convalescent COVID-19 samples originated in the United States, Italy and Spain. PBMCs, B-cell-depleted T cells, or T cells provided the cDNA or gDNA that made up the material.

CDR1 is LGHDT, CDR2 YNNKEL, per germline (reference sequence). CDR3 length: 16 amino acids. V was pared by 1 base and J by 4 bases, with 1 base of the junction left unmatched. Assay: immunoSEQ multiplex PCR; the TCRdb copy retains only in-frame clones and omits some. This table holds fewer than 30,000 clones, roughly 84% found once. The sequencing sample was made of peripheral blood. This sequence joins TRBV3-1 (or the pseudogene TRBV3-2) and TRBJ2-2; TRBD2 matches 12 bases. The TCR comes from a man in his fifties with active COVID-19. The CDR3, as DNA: TGTGCCAGCAGCCAAGCGACTAGCGGGAGCACCGGGGAGCTGTTTTTT. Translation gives CASSQATSGSTGELFF.